One and the same sample provided the 14 T cell receptor beta chains below, sequenced in a study of blood T cell repertoires in COVID-19. The method was immunoSEQ multiplex PCR; TCRdb's version includes in-frame clones alone and lacks a portion of them. The top ten hold about 0.86% of the sample, which has approximately 400,000 clones, about nine tenths seen once. Material for sequencing was PBMCs or T cells enriched from blood (not recorded which). These receptors originate from a woman aged 40-49 years who had been exposed to COVID-19.

The chain has TRBV6-6 and TRBJ1-5; TRBD1 matches 11 bases. Germline CDR1 is MNHNY and CDR2 is SVGAGI (reference sequence). The CDR3 totals 15 residues. Losses at the gene ends were 5 bases for V and 6 bases for J; bases not matched to a gene: 6. The CDR3 is CASSPDRGRGQPQHF. In DNA form, the CDR3 reads TGTGCCAGCAGTCCGGACAGGGGGCGAGGTCAGCCCCAGCATTTT.

This sequence joins TRBV7-2 and TRBJ2-2; TRBD2 aligns across 9 bases. Germline V gives CDR1 SGHTA, CDR2 FQGNSA. The length of the CDR3 is 18 residues. Trimming took 5 bases from V and 4 from J; bases not matched to a gene: 14. CDR3 DNA sequence: TGTGCCAGCAGCCCGCGTTTTAGTAGCGGGAGAACCACCGGGGAGCTGTTTTTT. This encodes CASSPRFSSGRTTGELFF.

This CDR3 reads CASSPNWGEETQYF. The CDR3 coding sequence is TGTGCCAGCTCACCGAATTGGGGGGAAGAGACCCAGTACTTC. The V gene is TRBV18, the J gene TRBJ2-5; D is possibly TRBD2 (6 bases). CDR1 and CDR2 from the germline V gene are KGHSH and LQKENI. Trimming pared 3 bases from V and 3 bases from J, leaving 11 bases between. The CDR3 sequence is 14 residues long.

The V call is TRBV3-1 (or the pseudogene TRBV3-2), the J call TRBJ1-2, with 7 bases matching TRBD1. Germline V gene sequence: CDR1 LGHDT, CDR2 YNNKEL (reference sequence). The CDR3 has 14 residues. V shed 4 bases, J shed 4 bases, and the junction held 6 bases outside the gene matches. This CDR3 is CASSRPDRIYGYTF. The DNA of the CDR3 is TGTGCCAGCAGCCGTCCGGACAGGATCTATGGCTACACCTTC.

Remarks on this clone: A read error may account for a junction end that differs from germline. The V call is TRBV7-3, the J call TRBJ2-5; D may be TRBD2 (6 bases). The germline CDR1 and CDR2 sequences are SGHTA and FQGTGA. The CDR3 loop spans 13 amino acids. The CDR3 nucleotides read TGTGCCAGCAGCCTAACACGGGGGGAGACCCAGTACTTC. Protein: CASSLTRGETQYF.

The chain uses TRBV7-9 and TRBJ2-7, with 7 positions matching TRBD2. The CDR3 extends over 18 amino acids. Germline V gene lookup returns CDR1 SEHNR and CDR2 FQNEAQ (reference sequence). V trimming: 3 bases; J trimming: 0 bases; junction bases outside the gene matches: 14. CDR3 amino acids: CASSFSFLLAEPSYEQYF. CDR3 bases: TGTGCCAGCAGCTTCAGCTTCCTCCTAGCGGAACCCTCCTACGAGCAGTACTTC.

V and J are TRBV29-1 and TRBJ1-2; D is unclear. CDR1 and CDR2 (germline): SQVTM, ANQGSEA. V was shortened by 0 bases and J by 7 bases, with 12 bases between the two germline ends. The CDR3 is 13 amino acids. CDR3 sequence reads: CSVEDTGFAGYTF. The CDR3 DNA follows: TGCAGCGTTGAAGATACCGGGTTTGCTGGCTACACCTTC.

The chain employs TRBV30 and TRBJ2-3; TRBD2 matches at 7 bases. The CDR3 length is 12 residues. Trimming removed 8 bases from V and 1 base from J; junction bases left unmatched: 3. CDR1 is GTSNPN and CDR2 is SVGIG in the germline V gene (reference sequence). The CDR3 nucleotides are TGTGCCCGGGGGGACGGCACAGATACGCAGTATTTT. Its protein product is CARGDGTDTQYF.

The V gene is TRBV11-3, the J gene TRBJ1-4, with D hard to call. V lost 1 base and J 0 bases, leaving 6 bases between the germline ends. Germline CDR1 reads SGHNT; CDR2 reads YENEEA. This CDR3 spans 15 amino acids. The CDR3 protein is CASSLGDSTNEKLFF. In nucleotides, the CDR3 is TGTGCCAGCAGCTTAGGAGACTCAACTAATGAAAAACTGTTTTTT. Combining the CDR3 with reference TRBV11-3 and TRBJ1-4 gives the whole variable domain EAGVVQSPRYKIIEKKQPVAFWCNPISGHNTLYWYLQNLGQGPELLIRYENEEAVDDSQLPKDRFSAERLKGVDSTLKIQPAELGDSAVYLCASSLGDSTNEKLFFGSGTQLSVL.

The V call is TRBV18, the J call TRBJ2-2, with TRBD1 identical over 8 bases. The CDR3 sequence is 21 residues long. Germline V gene data show CDR1 as KGHSH and CDR2 as LQKENI. V gave up 0 bases and J gave up 1 base; unmatched junction bases: 16. CDR3 region: CASSPPERAGGRSRNTGELFF. CDR3 nucleotide sequence: TGTGCCAGCTCACCACCAGAGAGGGCAGGGGGCAGATCTCGGAACACCGGGGAGCTGTTTTTT.

The rearrangement links TRBV7-9 to TRBJ1-2; 9 positions agree with TRBD1. This CDR3 is built from 15 residues. J gave up 4 bases and V 2 bases, and 5 bases lay outside the gene matches. CDR1 SEHNR and CDR2 FQNEAQ come from the germline V gene (reference sequence). The CDR3 is CASSLTSDRGYGYTF. Written as DNA, the CDR3 is TGTGCCAGCAGCTTAACCTCGGACAGGGGCTATGGCTACACCTTC.

The chain combines TRBV4-3 with TRBJ2-7; TRBD2 matches 7 bases. This CDR3 is 14 amino acids long. J lost 3 bases, V lost 6 bases, and 8 bases had no gene match. The V gene's germline CDR1 is LGHNA and CDR2 YSLEER. CDR3 loop: CASSLYPGGYEQYF. CDR3 DNA: TGCGCCAGCAGTCTTTACCCGGGAGGCTACGAGCAGTACTTC.

The rearrangement uses TRBV30 and TRBJ2-7; 9 nucleotides match TRBD1. The CDR3 extends over 15 amino acids. Germline assignment: CDR1 GTSNPN and CDR2 SVGIG (reference sequence). V was pared by 4 bases and J by 1 base, with 8 bases of the junction left unmatched. CDR3 amino acids: CAWNHRDRDSYEQYF. The DNA for the CDR3 is TGTGCCTGGAACCACCGGGACAGGGATTCCTACGAGCAGTACTTC. Variable domain in full (rest from reference TRBV30 and TRBJ2-7): SQTIHQWPATLVQPVGSPLSLECTVEGTSNPNLYWYRQAAGRGLQLLFYSVGIGQISSEVPQNLSASRPQDRQFILSSKKLLLSDSGFYLCAWNHRDRDSYEQYFGPGTRLTVT.

This sequence joins TRBV6-5 and TRBJ1-2; 8 nucleotides align to TRBD1. This CDR3 has 14 residues. Trimming at V came to 7 bases and at J to 2 bases, leaving 6 bases not matched to a gene. Germline assignment: CDR1 MNHEY and CDR2 SVGAGI. CDR3 nucleotide sequence: TGTGCCAGCACTGCAGGGGGCGCAAACTATGGCTACACCTTC. Encoded protein: CASTAGGANYGYTF.